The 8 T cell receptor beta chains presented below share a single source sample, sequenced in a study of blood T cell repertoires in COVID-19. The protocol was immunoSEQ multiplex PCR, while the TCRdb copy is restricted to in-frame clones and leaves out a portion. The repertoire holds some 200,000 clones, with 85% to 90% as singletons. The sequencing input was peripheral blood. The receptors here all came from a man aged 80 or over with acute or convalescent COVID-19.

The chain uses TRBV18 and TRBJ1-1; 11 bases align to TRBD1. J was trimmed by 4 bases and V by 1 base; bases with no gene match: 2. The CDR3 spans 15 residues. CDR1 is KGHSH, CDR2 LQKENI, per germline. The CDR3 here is CASSPLGTGGTEAFF. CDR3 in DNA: TGTGCCAGCTCACCACTCGGGACAGGGGGCACTGAAGCTTTCTTT. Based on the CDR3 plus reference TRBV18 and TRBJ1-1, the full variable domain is NAGVMQNPRHLVRRRGQEARLRCSPMKGHSHVYWYRQLPEEGLKFMVYLQKENIIDESGMPKERFSAEFPKEGPSILRIQQVVRGDSAAYFCASSPLGTGGTEAFFGQGTRLTVV.

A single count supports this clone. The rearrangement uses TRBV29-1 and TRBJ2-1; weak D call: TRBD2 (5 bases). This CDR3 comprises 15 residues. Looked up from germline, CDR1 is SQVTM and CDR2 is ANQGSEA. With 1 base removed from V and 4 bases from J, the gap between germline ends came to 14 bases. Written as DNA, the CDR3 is TGCAGCGTTGAAGGACACGGAGAGGGATACAATGAGCAGTTCTTC. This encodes CSVEGHGEGYNEQFF.

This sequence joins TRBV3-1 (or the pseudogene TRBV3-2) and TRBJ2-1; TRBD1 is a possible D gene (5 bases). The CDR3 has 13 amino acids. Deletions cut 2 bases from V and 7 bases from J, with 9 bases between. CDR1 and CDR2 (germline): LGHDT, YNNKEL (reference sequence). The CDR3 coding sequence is TGTGCCAGCAGCCAACTCAGGGCAAATGAGCAGTTCTTC. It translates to CASSQLRANEQFF.

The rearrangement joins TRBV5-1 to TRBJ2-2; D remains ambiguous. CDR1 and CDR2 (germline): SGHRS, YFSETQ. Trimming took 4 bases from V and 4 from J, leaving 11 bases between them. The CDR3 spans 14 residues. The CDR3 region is CASSIEIITGELFF. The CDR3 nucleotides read TGCGCCAGCAGCATTGAGATCATCACCGGGGAGCTGTTTTTT.

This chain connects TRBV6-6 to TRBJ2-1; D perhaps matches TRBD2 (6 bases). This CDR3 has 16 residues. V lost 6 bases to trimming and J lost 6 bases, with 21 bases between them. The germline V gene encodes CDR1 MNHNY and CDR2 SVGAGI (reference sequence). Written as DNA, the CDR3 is TGTGCCAGCAGACCCGAGGGAGGCACTTGGCGCAATGAGCAGTTCTTC. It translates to CASRPEGGTWRNEQFF.

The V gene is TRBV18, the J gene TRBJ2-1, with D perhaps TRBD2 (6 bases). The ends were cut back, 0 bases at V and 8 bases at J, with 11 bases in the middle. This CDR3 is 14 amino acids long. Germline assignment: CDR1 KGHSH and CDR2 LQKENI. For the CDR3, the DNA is TGTGCCAGCTCACCACCTAGCGGCAGGCATGAGCAGTTCTTC. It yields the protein CASSPPSGRHEQFF.

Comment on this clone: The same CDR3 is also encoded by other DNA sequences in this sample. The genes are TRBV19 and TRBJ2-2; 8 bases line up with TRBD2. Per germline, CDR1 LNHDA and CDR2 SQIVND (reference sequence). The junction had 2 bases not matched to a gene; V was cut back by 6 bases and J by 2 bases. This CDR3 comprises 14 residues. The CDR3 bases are TGTGCCAGTAGGAGCGGGAGCAACACCGGGGAGCTGTTTTTT. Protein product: CASRSGSNTGELFF. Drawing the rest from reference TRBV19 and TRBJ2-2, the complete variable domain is DGGITQSPKYLFRKEGQNVTLSCEQNLNHDAMYWYRQDPGQGLRLIYYSQIVNDFQKGDIAEGYSVSREKKESFPLTVTSAQKNPTAFYLCASRSGSNTGELFFGEGSRLTVL.

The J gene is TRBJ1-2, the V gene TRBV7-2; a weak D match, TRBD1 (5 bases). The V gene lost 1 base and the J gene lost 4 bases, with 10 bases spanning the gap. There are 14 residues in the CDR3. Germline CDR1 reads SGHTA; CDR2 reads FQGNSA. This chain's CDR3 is CASSLEPTGYGYTF. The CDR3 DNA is TGTGCCAGCAGCTTAGAACCCACAGGCTATGGCTACACCTTC.